This T cell receptor (beta chain) emerged from a study of CD8 T cells in ankylosing spondylitis. Study results and caveats: Blood of patients with ankylosing spondylitis appeared to be characterized by a TCR beta motif of several highly homologous variants. Reported data indicate significant enrichment of disease-linked clones within matched ankylosing spondylitis synovial fluid. In peripheral blood, disease-linked CD8+ clones occurred at relatively low frequencies.

There are 15 residues in the CDR3. Germline V gives CDR1 SGHRS, CDR2 YFSETQ. The V segment lost 4 bases and the J segment 4 bases; nucleotides outside the gene matches: 6. As the method for making TCR beta libraries, quantitative 5'-RACE with molecular barcodes was used. TCRdb re-called the 5' RACE reads through MiXCR, storing one row per CDR3 protein. The data show under 200,000 distinct CDR3 sequences, with about 9.9% seen just once and 25% to 35% held by the top ten. A word on this clonotype: Its specificity is unknown.

The specimen sequenced was blood, either unsorted or a sorted T cell fraction (not recorded which). The rearrangement links TRBV5-1 to TRBJ2-2; 8 bases are a match to TRBD1. This TCR derives from a male donor with ankylosing spondylitis or in good health (not recorded which). The CDR3 DNA sequence: TGCGCCAGCAGCGGGACAGGCGGAGGCACCGGGGAGCTGTTTTTT. Translating it yields CASSGTGGGTGELFF.